Listed below are T cell receptor beta chains from one sample, sequenced in a study of spatial heterogeneity in lung cancer. MiXCR, run by TCRdb on the 5' RACE reads, gives a single entry per CDR3 protein. The data show 23,000 or so distinct CDR3 sequences, with 7% seen just once and approximately 14% held by the top ten. Sequenced material: PBMCs, taken at surgery. These receptor sequences come from a male donor with early-stage non-small cell lung cancer. The CDR3 runs from the conserved cysteine through the conserved F or W. Where a row states a size, it is once, few, many or the class of an expanded clone; other rows omit it.

V,size,J,length,CDR3
TRBV7-8,.,TRBJ1-5,13,CASSPGRNQPQHF
TRBV19,many,TRBJ2-7,15,CASSISAGGTYEQYF
TRBV2,few,TRBJ2-1,16,CASSEARGGAYNEQFF
TRBV19,many,TRBJ2-1,15,CASSMGQGGVNEQFF
TRBV28,many,TRBJ1-6,14,CASSFYGNHSPLHF
TRBV28,many,TRBJ2-4,17,CASSPSSGSLAKNIQYF
TRBV27,many,TRBJ1-6,15,CASSLSNLGNSPLHF
TRBV20-1,.,TRBJ2-1,16,CSASRLAGGGNNEQFF
TRBV7-8,many,TRBJ2-2,12,CASSASDRGLFF
TRBV5-1,many,TRBJ1-2,14,CASSLGTSTYGYTF
TRBV20-1,many,TRBJ1-4,14,CSASEGWGNEKLFF
TRBV28,many,TRBJ2-2,15,CASSLAGAGNGELFF
TRBV9,medium-sized,TRBJ2-1,15,CASSVDRVDYNEQFF
TRBV12-5,few,TRBJ1-5,14,CASGLAGVWQPQHF
TRBV15,many,TRBJ2-1,14,CATSRVGGINEQFF
TRBV11-1,medium-sized,TRBJ1-1,15,CASSFETGQNTEAFF
TRBV4-2,many,TRBJ2-2,14,CASSQEGGRGELFF
TRBV6-6,.,TRBJ1-6,15,CASSYPRTVNSPFHF
TRBV20-1,many,TRBJ2-3,18,CSAWTGDPTSSSTDTQYF
TRBV18,few,TRBJ2-5,15,CASSLELAHPGTQYF
TRBV6-1,few,TRBJ1-4,12,CASLLKGPKLFF
TRBV21-1,many,TRBJ2-3,16,CASSKGAGGPSDTQYF
TRBV10-1,few,TRBJ2-3,14,CASSASGRTDTQYF
TRBV24-1,few,TRBJ1-2,15,CATSDPGKANYGYTF
TRBV11-2,many,TRBJ1-1,17,CASSLERASGTPKEAFF
TRBV30,many,TRBJ1-4,14,CAWSIGHTNEKLFF
TRBV12-3/TRBV12-4,few,TRBJ2-2,15,CASSPSVTNTGELFF
TRBV20-1,many,TRBJ2-5,13,CSAWTGGKETQYF
TRBV5-6,many,TRBJ1-1,16,CASSLEGGAVNTEAFF
TRBV6-6,many,TRBJ2-1,10,CASEDNEQFF
TRBV20-1,medium-sized,TRBJ1-5,14,CSAIRGGASQPQHF
TRBV20-1,many,TRBJ1-4,15,CSAYRTGGTNEKLFF
TRBV11-2,many,TRBJ2-3,14,CASSLDQRSDTQYF
TRBV7-3,many,TRBJ2-1,14,CASRSTGQGNEQFF
TRBV12-2,many,TRBJ1-1,17,CASRSQRYTERRTEAFF
TRBV24-1,.,TRBJ1-5,13,CAAQDGLNQPQHF
TRBV14,.,TRBJ1-2,15,CASSQAVSNNYGYTF
TRBV19,medium-sized,TRBJ2-2,14,CASSPRGTTGELFF
TRBV29-1,medium-sized,TRBJ2-3,11,CSGGAGDTQYF
TRBV28,few,TRBJ2-1,15,CASSLLGGTINEQFF
TRBV27,few,TRBJ1-4,15,CASRLTDRAGEKLFF
TRBV20-1,many,TRBJ1-2,14,CSAAGTGGNYGYTF
TRBV20-1,many,TRBJ2-3,19,CSAGNPGLAGDLRTDTQYF
TRBV4-1,medium-sized,TRBJ2-2,13,CASSQGATGELFF
TRBV5-1,many,TRBJ2-3,15,CASNDGLASTDTQYF
TRBV9,.,TRBJ2-3,14,CASSLSGPPVGQYF
TRBV12-3/TRBV12-4,many,TRBJ1-5,14,CASSPQVRNQPQHF
TRBV12-5,.,TRBJ1-1,11,CASGLTAKAFF
TRBV10-3,many,TRBJ2-4,18,CAISEAGGTGTVGNIQYF
TRBV6-1,.,TRBJ2-6,16,CASTTGSSSGANVLTF
TRBV20-1,many,TRBJ2-3,17,CSALTPKREEGTDTQYF
TRBV19,many,TRBJ2-3,16,CASSIVLAGSTDTQYF
TRBV20-1,many,TRBJ2-3,14,CRGLGQGAPDTQYF
TRBV4-2,many,TRBJ1-6,16,CASSQETGGLDSPLHF